The clone carrying this T cell receptor (beta chain) was seen a handful of times. Its specificity is not known. Quantitative 5'-RACE with molecular barcodes was used to make the TCR beta libraries. One entry per CDR3 protein, called by TCRdb with MiXCR from the 5' RACE reads. Of approximately 38,000 distinct CDR3 sequences listed, 2.7% are singletons. This sample was included in a study of CD8 T cells in ankylosing spondylitis. The study, taken as a whole, reports: Matched ankylosing spondylitis synovial fluid reportedly contained a significantly enriched population of disease-linked clones.

This CDR3 comprises 15 residues. Germline-derived CDR1 and CDR2 are SGDLS and YYNGEE. Trimming pared 4 bases from V and 4 bases from J, leaving 14 bases between. This clonotype originated in a male donor with ankylosing spondylitis or in good health (not recorded which). The specimen was blood, either unsorted or a sorted T cell fraction (not recorded which). The chain combines TRBV9 with TRBJ2-2; tentative D call: TRBD2 (5 bases). CDR3 in amino acids: CASSPPGIFTGELFF. CDR3 sequence (DNA): TGTGCCAGCAGCCCACCGGGGATTTTCACCGGGGAGCTGTTTTTT.